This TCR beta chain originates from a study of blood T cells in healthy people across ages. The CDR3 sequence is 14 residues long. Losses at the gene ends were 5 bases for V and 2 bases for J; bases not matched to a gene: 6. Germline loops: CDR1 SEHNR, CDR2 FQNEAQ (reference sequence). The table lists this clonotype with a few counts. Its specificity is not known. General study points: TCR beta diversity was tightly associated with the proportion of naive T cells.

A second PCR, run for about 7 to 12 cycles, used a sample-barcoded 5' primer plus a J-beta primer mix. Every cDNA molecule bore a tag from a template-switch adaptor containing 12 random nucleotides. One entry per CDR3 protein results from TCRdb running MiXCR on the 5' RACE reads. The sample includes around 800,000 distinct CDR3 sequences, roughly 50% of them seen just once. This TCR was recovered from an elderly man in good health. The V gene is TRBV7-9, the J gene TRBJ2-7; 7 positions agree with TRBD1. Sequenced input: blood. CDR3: CASSANRGPYEQYF. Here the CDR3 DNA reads TGTGCCAGCAGCGCCAACAGGGGACCCTACGAGCAGTACTTC. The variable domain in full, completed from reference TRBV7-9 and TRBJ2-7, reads DTGVSQNPRHKITKRGQNVTFRCDPISEHNRLYWYRQTLGQGPEFLTYFQNEAQLEKSRLLSDRFSAERPKGSFSTLEIQRTEQGDSAMYLCASSANRGPYEQYFGPGTRLTVT.